The rows below give T cell receptor beta chains drawn from one sample of a study of blood T cell repertoires in COVID-19. TCRdb's table, derived via immunoSEQ multiplex PCR, lists solely in-frame clones and lacks some. This table holds 200,000 to 300,000 clones, about 89% found once. The sequenced sample was PBMCs or T cells enriched from blood (not recorded which). The receptors stem from a woman aged 18-35 years who had recovered from COVID-19. Both conserved end residues are part of each CDR3. Each record gives: clone size, D gene, V gene, J gene, CDR3 protein, CDR3 DNA. The D gene is left open where the match is weak. Clone size appears in some rows only: once, few, many, or a class for an expanded clone.

>NA|NA|TRBV30|TRBJ1-5
CACTLGAGQPQHF
TGTGCCTGTACTTTGGGGGCCGGTCAGCCCCAGCATTTT
>NA|TRBD2|TRBV16|TRBJ2-1
CASSQPGLAGGSLWNEQFF
TGTGCCAGCAGCCAACCGGGACTAGCGGGAGGGTCCCTTTGGAATGAGCAGTTCTTC
>few|NA|TRBV20-1|TRBJ2-1
CSASRVSGAYNEQFF
TGCAGTGCTAGTCGGGTCAGCGGTGCCTACAATGAGCAGTTCTTC
>few|NA|TRBV5-1|TRBJ2-1
CASSLRQDYNEQFF
TGCGCCAGCAGCTTGAGACAGGACTACAATGAGCAGTTCTTC
>NA|NA|TRBV30|TRBJ1-3
CAWSAGVGNTIYF
TGTGCCTGGAGTGCAGGGGTTGGAAACACCATATATTTT
>NA|NA|TRBV6-1|TRBJ1-2
CASSEGRGYGYTF
TGTGCCAGCAGTGAAGGCAGGGGTTATGGCTACACCTTC
>NA|NA|TRBV4-1|TRBJ2-7
CASSQELAYEQYF
TGCGCCAGCAGCCAAGAATTAGCCTACGAGCAGTACTTC
>NA|TRBD1|TRBV5-1|TRBJ1-1
CASSLDRGQSNTEAFF
TGCGCCAGCAGCTTGGACAGGGGGCAGAGTAACACTGAAGCTTTCTTT
>NA|TRBD2|TRBV6-5|TRBJ2-5
CASSYQPSGDGETQYF
TGTGCCAGCAGTTACCAACCTAGCGGGGATGGAGAGACCCAGTACTTC
>NA|NA|TRBV6-6|TRBJ2-1
CASSYRGHEQFF
TGTGCCAGCAGTTACAGGGGCCATGAGCAGTTCTTC
>once|NA|TRBV5-1|TRBJ2-1
CASRETEYRSYNEQFF
TGCGCCAGCAGGGAGACAGAGTACCGCTCCTACAATGAGCAGTTCTTC
>NA|TRBD2|TRBV7-2|TRBJ2-3
CASSLVTGGPSDTQYF
TGTGCCAGCAGCTTAGTGACGGGGGGGCCTTCAGATACGCAGTATTTT
>NA|NA|TRBV2|TRBJ1-6
CASSAVRGTYNSPLHF
TGTGCCAGCAGTGCAGTCAGGGGCACCTATAATTCACCCCTCCACTTT
>NA|TRBD1|TRBV2|TRBJ2-1
CASSEVGQGTDEQFF
TGTGCCAGCAGTGAAGTGGGACAGGGTACGGATGAGCAGTTCTTC
>once|NA|TRBV27|TRBJ2-5
CASSFRGETQYF
TGTGCCAGCAGTTTTCGGGGAGAGACCCAGTACTTC
>NA|TRBD2|TRBV4-3|TRBJ2-5
CASSQDRTSGPQETQYF
TGCGCCAGCAGCCAAGATCGGACTAGCGGGCCACAAGAGACCCAGTACTTC
>NA|NA|TRBV19|TRBJ1-1
CASSIDEGDLFRTEAFF
TGTGCCAGTAGTATAGACGAGGGAGATTTGTTTAGGACTGAAGCTTTCTTT
>NA|NA|TRBV4-1|TRBJ2-1
CASSQDRVRARGGEQFF
TGCGCCAGCAGCCAAGATCGCGTCAGAGCAAGGGGTGGTGAGCAGTTCTTC
>NA|TRBD2|TRBV10-2|TRBJ2-3
CASSEVAGGPTDTQYF
TGCGCCAGCAGTGAAGTCGCGGGGGGGCCCACAGATACGCAGTATTTT
>once|NA|TRBV28|TRBJ1-4
CASSPGGLTEKLFF
TGTGCCAGCAGCCCCGGGGGGCTAACTGAAAAACTGTTTTTT
>once|TRBD2|TRBV3-1/TRBV3-2|TRBJ2-7
CASSQRGTRLGYEQYF
TGTGCCAGCAGCCAGAGGGGGACTAGGCTGGGCTACGAGCAGTACTTC
>NA|TRBD2|TRBV7-2|TRBJ2-7
CASSLAGTSDYEQYF
TGTGCCAGCAGCTTGGCCGGGACTAGTGACTACGAGCAGTACTTC
>few|NA|TRBV7-2|TRBJ2-1
CASSESRLEQFF
TGTGCCAGCAGCGAGTCCCGATTAGAGCAGTTCTTC
>NA|NA|TRBV2|TRBJ2-7
CASTATYEQYF
TGTGCCAGCACAGCGACCTACGAGCAGTACTTC
>NA|NA|TRBV27|TRBJ2-3
CASSPQAYSTDTQYF
TGTGCCAGCAGTCCACAAGCGTATTCCACAGATACGCAGTATTTT
>NA|NA|TRBV28|TRBJ1-6
CASVGGSYNSPLHF
TGTGCCAGCGTCGGGGGCTCCTATAATTCACCCCTCCACTTT
>NA|NA|TRBV3-1/TRBV3-2|TRBJ2-3
CASSQAYSGPSTDTQYF
TGTGCCAGCAGCCAAGCCTACAGCGGACCTAGCACAGATACGCAGTATTTT
>NA|NA|TRBV18|TRBJ2-7
CASSVTGQPSYEQYF
TGTGCCAGCTCAGTGACGGGACAACCGTCCTACGAGCAGTACTTC
>NA|NA|TRBV9|TRBJ2-5
CASSPPSGRGETQYF
TGTGCCAGCAGCCCCCCCAGTGGGAGAGGGGAGACCCAGTACTTC
>few|NA|TRBV11-1|TRBJ1-4
CASSLNEGHRGEKLFF
TGTGCCAGCAGCTTAAATGAGGGACACCGAGGGGAAAAACTGTTTTTT
>few|TRBD2|TRBV4-1|TRBJ2-1
CASSLTSGAYNEQFF
TGCGCCAGCAGCCTAACTAGCGGAGCCTACAATGAGCAGTTCTTC
>NA|TRBD2|TRBV2|TRBJ2-1
CASPRWSGSDEQFF
TGTGCCAGCCCGAGGTGGAGCGGGAGCGATGAGCAGTTCTTC
>NA|NA|TRBV18|TRBJ2-7
CASSPEMSYEQYF
TGTGCCAGCTCACCGGAGATGTCCTACGAGCAGTACTTC
>NA|NA|TRBV30|TRBJ2-7
CAWTAGNYEQYF
TGTGCCTGGACGGCAGGGAACTACGAGCAGTACTTC
>few|TRBD2|TRBV7-2|TRBJ2-7
CASSLEGRLAVSYEQYF
TGTGCCAGCAGCTTAGAGGGACGTCTAGCGGTCTCCTACGAGCAGTACTTC
>once|NA|TRBV7-3|TRBJ2-1
CASSGPSSYNEQFF
TGTGCCAGCAGCGGGCCGTCCTCCTACAATGAGCAGTTCTTC
>NA|NA|TRBV6-5|TRBJ2-2
CASRPNRWGTGELFF
TGTGCCAGCAGACCCAACAGGTGGGGCACCGGGGAGCTGTTTTTT
>NA|NA|TRBV25-1|TRBJ1-1
CASSELYTPEAFF
TGTGCCAGCAGTGAATTATACACACCGGAAGCTTTCTTT
>NA|NA|TRBV9|TRBJ1-3
CASSVHRDFSGNTIYF
TGTGCCAGCAGCGTACACCGGGACTTCTCTGGAAACACCATATATTTT
>once|TRBD1|TRBV19|TRBJ2-5
CASSGTGGGQTQYF
TGTGCCAGTAGTGGGACAGGGGGGGGCCAGACCCAGTACTTC
>NA|NA|TRBV29-1|TRBJ1-3
CSVTRASGNTIYF
TGCAGCGTTACCAGGGCCTCTGGAAACACCATATATTTT
>NA|NA|TRBV7-9|TRBJ2-5
CASSLGVGGQETQYF
TGTGCCAGCAGCTTAGGGGTAGGGGGACAAGAGACCCAGTACTTC
>few|NA|TRBV2|TRBJ1-1
CASSVENTEAFF
TGTGCCAGCAGTGTAGAGAACACTGAAGCTTTCTTT
>NA|TRBD1|TRBV7-2|TRBJ1-1
CASARDRAYVEAFF
TGTGCCAGCGCCCGGGACAGGGCATATGTTGAAGCTTTCTTT
>NA|NA|TRBV19|TRBJ2-1
CASSMLTGSYNEQFF
TGTGCCAGTAGTATGCTCACAGGCTCCTACAATGAGCAGTTCTTC
>few|NA|TRBV30|TRBJ1-1
CAWSPQGTEAFF
TGTGCCTGGAGCCCCCAGGGAACTGAAGCTTTCTTT
>NA|TRBD1|TRBV6-5|TRBJ2-7
CASGQGLYEQYF
TGTGCCAGCGGACAGGGGCTCTACGAGCAGTACTTC
>once|TRBD1|TRBV5-1|TRBJ1-1
CASAGGTGSLNTEAFF
TGCGCCAGCGCTGGGGGGACAGGTAGTTTGAACACTGAAGCTTTCTTT
>NA|NA|TRBV19|TRBJ2-5
CASSKSWDTKRETQYF
TGTGCCAGTAGTAAGTCCTGGGACACGAAGAGAGAGACCCAGTACTTC
>NA|NA|TRBV6-5|TRBJ1-4
CASSYSTGTSLEKLFF
TGTGCCAGCAGTTACTCGACCGGGACAAGCCTTGAAAAACTGTTTTTT
>NA|TRBD1|TRBV27|TRBJ2-3
CASSPLVERTGGPDTQYF
TGTGCCAGCAGTCCCCTCGTCGAGCGGACAGGGGGCCCAGATACGCAGTATTTT
>NA|NA|TRBV2|TRBJ2-1
CASSEIGGYRRDEQFF
TGTGCCAGCAGTGAAATTGGCGGCTACCGCCGGGATGAGCAGTTCTTC